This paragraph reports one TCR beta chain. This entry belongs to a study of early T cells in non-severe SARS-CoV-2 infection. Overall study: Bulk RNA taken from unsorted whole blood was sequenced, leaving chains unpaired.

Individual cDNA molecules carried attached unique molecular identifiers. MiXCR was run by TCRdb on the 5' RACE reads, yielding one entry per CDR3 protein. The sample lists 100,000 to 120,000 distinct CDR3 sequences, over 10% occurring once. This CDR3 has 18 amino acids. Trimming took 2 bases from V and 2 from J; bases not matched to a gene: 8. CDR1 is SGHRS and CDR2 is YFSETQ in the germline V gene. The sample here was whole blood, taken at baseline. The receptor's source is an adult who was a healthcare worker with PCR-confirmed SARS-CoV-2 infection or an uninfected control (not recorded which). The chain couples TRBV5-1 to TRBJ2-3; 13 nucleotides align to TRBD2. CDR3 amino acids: CASSFSGTSGTYTDTQYF. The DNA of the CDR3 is TGCGCCAGCAGCTTCTCCGGGACTAGCGGGACCTACACAGATACGCAGTATTTT.